The 29 T cell receptor beta chains below all came from one sample that was sequenced in a study of shared clonotypes between healthy human individuals. Data came from immunoSEQ multiplex PCR; TCRdb stores just in-frame clones and leaves some out. In the table there are about 520,000 clones, roughly 95% of which are singletons. Sequenced input: naive CD4+ T cells sorted from blood. Sample subset: CD45RA+ positively selected. These receptors were collected from a woman aged 25 to 39 in good health.

This sequence joins TRBV28 and TRBJ2-7; 11 nucleotides line up with TRBD2. The CDR3 consists of 16 residues. Trimming removed 5 bases from V and 4 bases from J; junction bases left unmatched: 10. CDR1 MDHEN and CDR2 SYDVKM come from the germline V gene. CDR3 in DNA: TGTGCCAGCAGTACCCAGGGACTAGCGGACCCTTACGAGCAGTACTTC. This encodes CASSTQGLADPYEQYF.

This chain links TRBV5-4 with TRBJ2-1; D call uncertain. CDR1 SGHNT and CDR2 YYREEE come from the germline V gene (reference sequence). V was trimmed by 2 bases and J by 2 bases, leaving 11 bases between them. The CDR3 contains 15 residues. This chain's CDR3 is CASSFDSTAYNEQFF. CDR3 DNA: TGTGCCAGCAGCTTTGATTCCACGGCCTACAATGAGCAGTTCTTC.

V usage is TRBV6-1 and J usage is TRBJ2-7; maybe TRBD2 (6 bases). The CDR3 totals 14 residues. CDR1 is MNHNS, CDR2 SASEGT, per germline. Trimming took 4 bases from V and 0 from J, leaving 10 bases between them. DNA for the CDR3: TGTGCCAGCAGTGGCAAGCGGGCCTCCTACGAGCAGTACTTC. It translates to CASSGKRASYEQYF.

The V call is TRBV6-6, the J call TRBJ2-3; D might be TRBD1 (5 bases). The CDR3 spans 16 residues. Trimming took off 0 bases at V and 5 bases at J, with 15 bases between the two ends. CDR1 is MNHNY and CDR2 is SVGAGI in the germline V gene (reference sequence). CDR3 in amino acids: CASSYSTAPRVDTQYF. CDR3 DNA sequence: TGTGCCAGCAGTTACTCGACAGCCCCCAGGGTAGATACGCAGTATTTT.

The J gene is TRBJ1-1, the V gene TRBV5-1; 7 bases agree with TRBD1. The CDR3 runs 15 residues. Germline lookup yields CDR1 SGHRS and CDR2 YFSETQ. V trimming: 4 bases; J trimming: 3 bases; junction bases outside the gene matches: 9. The CDR3: CASSPNRGFDTEAFF. The CDR3 DNA is TGCGCCAGCAGCCCGAACAGGGGTTTCGACACTGAAGCTTTCTTT.

This chain uses TRBV11-3 with TRBJ2-5, with TRBD2 identical over 9 bases. V shed 1 base, J shed 3 bases, and the junction held 3 bases outside the gene matches. This CDR3 is 15 amino acids long. Germline assignment: CDR1 SGHNT and CDR2 YENEEA. This chain's CDR3 is CASSLGSGGKETQYF. DNA of the CDR3: TGTGCCAGCAGCTTAGGTAGCGGGGGAAAAGAGACCCAGTACTTC.

The genes are TRBV19 and TRBJ2-7; D not certain. The CDR3 runs to 15 residues. Germline CDR1 is LNHDA and CDR2 is SQIVND (reference sequence). V gave up 2 bases and J gave up 6 bases, with 17 bases separating them. Here the CDR3 DNA reads TGTGCCAGTAGTATAAGGCTCGCGGTCTTCACCGAGCAGTACTTC. Its protein is CASSIRLAVFTEQYF.

This clone came up once. The chain carries TRBV5-4 and TRBJ1-1; 8 bases match TRBD1. Germline V gene lookup returns CDR1 SGHNT and CDR2 YYREEE (reference sequence). The ends lost 4 bases at V and 7 bases at J; junction bases unmatched: 12. CDR3 length: 15 residues. Here the CDR3 DNA reads TGTGCCAGCAGCCAATACCAGGGACAGGCGATTGAAGCTTTCTTT. Encoded protein: CASSQYQGQAIEAFF.

J is TRBJ2-1 and V is TRBV5-6; a possible D gene is TRBD2 (6 bases). V lost 2 bases to trimming and J lost 0 bases, with 18 bases between them. In germline, CDR1 is SGHDT, CDR2 YYEEEE. The CDR3 totals 18 residues. The CDR3 spells CASSLVVASVSSYNEQFF. The CDR3 nucleotides are TGTGCCAGCAGCTTAGTGGTCGCTAGCGTTAGCTCCTACAATGAGCAGTTCTTC.

The J gene is TRBJ2-1, the V gene TRBV6-6; the D gene is possibly TRBD2 (5 bases). Trimming cost V 6 bases and J 9 bases, with 9 bases left between them. The CDR3 totals 11 residues. The germline CDR1 and CDR2 sequences are MNHNY and SVGAGI (reference sequence). The CDR3, as DNA: TGTGCCAGCAGCACCGAGGGTGAGCAGTTCTTC. Translated: CASSTEGEQFF.

The chain uses TRBV4-2 and TRBJ2-1; 13 bases line up with TRBD2. With V trimmed by 1 base and J by 15 bases, 6 bases remained unmatched. The germline V gene has CDR1 LGHNA and CDR2 YNFKEQ. There are 14 residues in the CDR3. The CDR3 coding sequence is TGTGCCAGCAGCCAAGTAGGACTAGCGGGAGAGGTGTTCTTC. Encoded protein: CASSQVGLAGEVFF.

This sequence joins TRBV10-3 and TRBJ1-4; D gene unclear. This CDR3 region has 15 residues. Germline V gene sequence: CDR1 ENHRY, CDR2 SYGVKD. The ends were cut back, 0 bases at V and 0 bases at J, with 5 bases in the middle. DNA of the CDR3: TGTGCCATCAGTGAGTCGGCCGCAACTAATGAAAAACTGTTTTTT. It is translated as CAISESAATNEKLFF.

This chain joins TRBV10-2 and TRBJ1-1; D call uncertain. From germline, CDR1 is WSHSY and CDR2 SAAADI. The CDR3 covers 12 residues. V gave up 5 bases and J gave up 5 bases, with 9 bases separating them. CDR3 residues: CASSQQQTEAFF. DNA of the CDR3: TGCGCCAGCAGTCAACAACAGACTGAAGCTTTCTTT.

A word on this clone: The sample has other DNA sequences that encode this CDR3 too. This chain joins TRBV28 and TRBJ2-1; 8 bases map to TRBD2. Losses at the gene ends were 2 bases for V and 6 bases for J; bases not matched to a gene: 6. This CDR3 contains 15 residues. The germline gives CDR1 MDHEN, CDR2 SYDVKM. In DNA, the CDR3 is TGTGCCAGCAGTTTAGGGGGTGCGGGAGGCAATGAGCAGTTCTTC. Its protein is CASSLGGAGGNEQFF.

V is TRBV28 and J is TRBJ2-7; TRBD1 is a possible D gene (5 bases). CDR1 and CDR2 from the germline V gene are MDHEN and SYDVKM. The CDR3 totals 14 residues. V was pared by 7 bases and J by 2 bases, with 15 bases between. The CDR3: CASINSGSPYEQYF. The CDR3 DNA sequence: TGTGCCAGCATTAACTCAGGGTCACCCTACGAGCAGTACTTC.

V is TRBV6-5 and J is TRBJ1-1, with a tentative D call TRBD1 (6 bases). There are 15 residues in the CDR3. The V end lost 2 bases, the J end lost 4 bases, and 14 bases lay between the germline ends. The germline V gene has CDR1 MNHEY and CDR2 SVGAGI. The DNA for the CDR3 is TGTGCCAGCAGTTACGCAGGGAGAGGGGGCACTGAAGCTTTCTTT. Translated, it gives CASSYAGRGGTEAFF.

The V call is TRBV7-6, the J call TRBJ1-4; D remains ambiguous. V lost 5 bases and J 0 bases, leaving 4 bases between the germline ends. Germline CDR1 and CDR2: SGHVS and FNYEAQ. CDR3 length: 13 residues. CDR3 residues: CASSRPTNEKLFF. CDR3 sequence (DNA): TGTGCCAGCAGCCGCCCAACTAATGAAAAACTGTTTTTT. Full variable domain (remainder filled in from reference TRBV7-6 and TRBJ1-4): GAGVSQSPRYKVTKRGQDVALRCDPISGHVSLYWYRQALGQGPEFLTYFNYEAQQDKSGLPNDRFSAERPEGSISTLTIQRTEQRDSAMYRCASSRPTNEKLFFGSGTQLSVL.

V gene TRBV28 combines with J gene TRBJ2-7, with D hard to call. CDR3 length: 13 amino acids. Per germline, CDR1 MDHEN and CDR2 SYDVKM. V was pared by 5 bases and J by 6 bases, with 14 bases between. The CDR3 is CASSPTLVTEQYF. The CDR3 DNA is TGTGCCAGCAGTCCGACGCTAGTAACCGAGCAGTACTTC.

This rearrangement joins TRBV28 to TRBJ1-4; 11 positions match TRBD1. Germline loops: CDR1 MDHEN, CDR2 SYDVKM. V shed 6 bases, J shed 11 bases, and the junction held 8 bases outside the gene matches. This CDR3 spans 14 amino acids. The chain's CDR3 is CASSNGQGARKLFF. The CDR3 region has the DNA TGTGCCAGCAGCAATGGACAGGGGGCGCGGAAACTGTTTTTT. The whole variable domain, remainder taken from reference TRBV28 and TRBJ1-4, is DVKVTQSSRYLVKRTGEKVFLECVQDMDHENMFWYRQDPGLGLRLIYFSYDVKMKEKGDIPEGYSVSREKKERFSLILESASTNQTSMYLCASSNGQGARKLFFGSGTQLSVL.

V and J are TRBV28 and TRBJ2-7; 9 bases match TRBD1. The V gene's germline CDR1 is MDHEN and CDR2 SYDVKM. The CDR3 covers 17 residues. With V trimmed by 7 bases and J by 5 bases, 18 bases remained unmatched. The CDR3 spells CASNQLRWGTGSHEQYF. The CDR3 region has the DNA TGTGCCAGCAACCAATTGCGCTGGGGGACAGGGTCCCACGAGCAGTACTTC.

The chain couples TRBV27 to TRBJ2-2; 13 bases are shared with TRBD2. This CDR3 has 17 amino acids. V lost 6 bases to trimming and J lost 6 bases; unmatched junction nucleotides: 10. Germline V gene lookup returns CDR1 MNHEY and CDR2 SMNVEV (reference sequence). CDR3 coding DNA: TGTGCCAGCAGCCGCAGGACTAGCGGGAGCTTTCCCGGGGAGCTGTTTTTT. Its translation is CASSRRTSGSFPGELFF.

This chain joins TRBV10-3 and TRBJ1-1, with TRBD1 matching 10 bases. CDR1 and CDR2 from the germline V gene are ENHRY and SYGVKD. CDR3 size: 15 residues. V lost 8 bases and J lost 1; bases outside the gene matches: 7. CDR3 coding DNA: TGTGCCATCGGACAGGGGGATCAATCGAACACTGAAGCTTTCTTT. This encodes CAIGQGDQSNTEAFF.

DNA of the CDR3: TGCGCCAGCAGCCAACCCCGGACGGCTGGAAACACCATATATTTT. Translation gives CASSQPRTAGNTIYF. The chain has TRBV4-1 and TRBJ1-3; D unresolved. V lost 2 bases and J lost 2, with 10 bases in between. Per germline, CDR1 MGHRA and CDR2 YSYEKL. The CDR3 is 15 amino acids.

The chain is built from TRBV9 and TRBJ2-5, with TRBD1 as a possible D gene (6 bases). This CDR3 comprises 14 residues. Trimming removed 0 bases from V and 4 bases from J, with 10 bases in between. CDR1 and CDR2 (germline): SGDLS, YYNGEE. The DNA for the CDR3 is TGTGCCAGCAGCGTAGGACAGGTCCCAGAGACCCAGTACTTC. Protein sequence: CASSVGQVPETQYF.

The chain links TRBV13 to TRBJ2-7; D possibly corresponds to TRBD1 (6 bases). This CDR3 is built from 15 residues. In germline, CDR1 is PRHDT, CDR2 FYEKMQ (reference sequence). V gave up 4 bases and J gave up 2 bases, with 15 bases separating them. The chain's CDR3 is CASSWQGQETYEQYF. The CDR3 DNA reads as TGTGCCAGCAGCTGGCAGGGGCAAGAGACCTACGAGCAGTACTTC.

This sequence joins TRBV6-6 and TRBJ2-7; D remains unclear. Germline CDR1 reads MNHNY; CDR2 reads SVGAGI (reference sequence). The ends were cut back, 7 bases at V and 3 bases at J, with 16 bases in the middle. The CDR3 loop spans 14 amino acids. The CDR3 DNA sequence: TGTGCCAGCATCCCGGGCCGAGGATTCTACGAGCAGTACTTC. Translated: CASIPGRGFYEQYF.

The chain combines TRBV5-4 with TRBJ1-2; no clear D. From germline, CDR1 is SGHNT and CDR2 YYREEE (reference sequence). Deletions cut 10 bases from V and 0 bases from J, with 10 bases between. The CDR3 extends over 12 amino acids. The CDR3 DNA sequence: TGTGCCGCGGGAGGCCCTAACTATGGCTACACCTTC. It codes for CAAGGPNYGYTF.

The rearrangement uses TRBV10-3 and TRBJ2-7, with a possible D match to TRBD1 (5 bases). The CDR3 runs 14 residues. Trimming took off 4 bases at V and 2 bases at J, with 12 bases between the two ends. CDR1 and CDR2 (germline): ENHRY, SYGVKD. The chain's CDR3 is CAISGGQGTYEQYF. CDR3 DNA sequence: TGTGCCATCAGTGGTGGGCAGGGAACCTACGAGCAGTACTTC.

The chain recombines TRBV10-1 with TRBJ1-1, with D unresolved. V was cut by 5 bases and J by 1 base, with 8 bases left in between. CDR3 length equals 13 residues. Germline lookup yields CDR1 WNHNN and CDR2 SYGVQD (reference sequence). The CDR3 coding sequence is TGCGCCAGCAGTTCCCGCGAGAACACTGAAGCTTTCTTT. Protein: CASSSRENTEAFF.